The clone carrying this TCR beta chain was picked up one time. This sample is drawn from a study of blood T cell repertoires in COVID-19. Clones were sequenced by immunoSEQ multiplex PCR, and TCRdb holds only the in-frame ones, with some missing. Seen here are around 320,000 clones, about 91% observed once, and the top ten hold 5.5% to 8%. This CDR3 region has 12 residues. Germline-derived CDR1 and CDR2 are LGHNT and FRNRAP. Trimming shortened V by 5 bases and J by 12 bases, and 14 bases separated the two germline ends. The J gene is TRBJ2-1, the V gene TRBV12-5, with D perhaps TRBD1 (6 bases). The clonotype comes from a woman in her twenties or thirties who had recovered from COVID-19. The sequenced sample was peripheral blood. The CDR3 is CASGHKDRRQFF. In DNA form, the CDR3 reads TGTGCTAGTGGTCACAAGGACAGACGGCAGTTCTTC.